The rows below give T cell receptor beta chains drawn from one sample of a study of glioma-infiltrating T cells after dendritic cell vaccination. Only in-frame clones appear in the TCRdb table, and some are missing; sequencing was by immunoSEQ multiplex PCR. The sample gives 100,000 to 120,000 clones, 90% of which show up once; over 2.5% is in the top ten. The specimen was blood, collected after dendritic cell vaccination. The receptors were gathered from a human donor with glioblastoma. CDR3s include the opening cysteine and the closing phenylalanine or tryptophan. The D gene is left open where the match is weak. The listing skips clone size in some rows; elsewhere it reads once, few, many or a size class.

J: TRBJ1-2
size: .
V: TRBV9
D: .
CDR3: CASSAGLVGYTF
DNA: TGTGCCAGCAGCGCCGGACTGGTTGGCTACACCTTC

J: TRBJ2-5
size: .
V: TRBV28
D: TRBD1
CDR3: CASSLGQEETQYF
DNA: TGTGCCAGCAGTTTGGGACAGGAAGAGACCCAGTACTTC

J: TRBJ1-4
size: .
V: TRBV14
D: TRBD1
CDR3: CASRRGGADEKLFF
DNA: TGTGCCAGCAGAAGAGGGGGCGCGGATGAAAAACTGTTTTTT

J: TRBJ2-7
size: .
V: TRBV5-1
D: .
CDR3: CASSFGGRGNYEQYF
DNA: TGCGCCAGCAGCTTTGGGGGGAGGGGGAACTACGAGCAGTACTTC

J: TRBJ1-6
size: .
V: TRBV2
D: .
CDR3: CASSGSAGTNYNSPLHF
DNA: TGTGCCAGCAGTGGAAGCGCCGGGACTAACTATAATTCCCCCCTCCACTTT

J: TRBJ1-1
size: .
V: TRBV14
D: .
CDR3: CASSQDLGYGGMNTEAFF
DNA: TGTGCCAGCAGCCAAGATCTGGGTTATGGAGGGATGAACACTGAAGCTTTCTTT

J: TRBJ2-1
size: .
V: TRBV29-1
D: TRBD2
CDR3: CSVEDQRLAGGRSDYNEQFF
DNA: TGCAGCGTTGAAGATCAGAGACTAGCGGGAGGCCGATCGGATTACAATGAGCAGTTCTTC

J: TRBJ1-5
size: .
V: TRBV19
D: .
CDR3: CASSPTPAGYQPQHF
DNA: TGTGCCAGTAGCCCCACCCCCGCAGGGTATCAGCCCCAGCATTTT

J: TRBJ2-7
size: .
V: TRBV4-1
D: TRBD1
CDR3: CASRRSGTGAYEQYF
DNA: TGCGCCAGCAGACGTTCCGGGACAGGGGCCTACGAGCAGTACTTC

J: TRBJ2-2
size: once
V: TRBV30
D: TRBD2
CDR3: CAWSAGPNTGELFF
DNA: TGTGCCTGGTCAGCGGGACCGAACACCGGGGAGCTGTTTTTT

J: TRBJ1-1
size: .
V: TRBV19
D: .
CDR3: CASSMWANTEAFF
DNA: TGTGCCAGTAGTATGTGGGCGAACACTGAAGCTTTCTTT

J: TRBJ2-5
size: .
V: TRBV5-1
D: TRBD2
CDR3: CASHPLAGPEETQYF
DNA: TGCGCCAGCCATCCCCTAGCGGGGCCAGAAGAGACCCAGTACTTC

J: TRBJ2-7
size: .
V: TRBV5-1
D: TRBD1
CDR3: CASSQGTGISYEQYF
DNA: TGCGCCAGCAGCCAAGGGACAGGAATCTCCTACGAGCAGTACTTC

J: TRBJ1-4
size: .
V: TRBV6-1
D: TRBD1
CDR3: CASSKDRDEKLFF
DNA: TGTGCCAGCAGCAAGGACAGGGATGAAAAACTGTTTTTT

J: TRBJ2-7
size: .
V: TRBV18
D: .
CDR3: CASSPSGTYEQYF
DNA: TGTGCCAGCTCACCATCCGGGACCTACGAGCAGTACTTC

J: TRBJ1-5
size: .
V: TRBV11-1
D: .
CDR3: CASSSGRDQPQHF
DNA: TGTGCCAGCAGCTCTGGGAGGGATCAGCCCCAGCATTTT

J: TRBJ1-1
size: .
V: TRBV7-8
D: TRBD1
CDR3: CASSSRTGEAFF
DNA: TGTGCCAGCAGCTCCCGGACAGGGGAAGCTTTCTTT